This T cell receptor beta chain was sequenced for a study of blood T cell repertoires in COVID-19 (dated by TCRdb to about 2020). About the study as a whole: Collaborator samples came from the United States, Italy and Spain and covered acute and convalescent phases of COVID-19. The material from the prospective study consisted of cDNA or gDNA derived from T cells, B-cell-depleted T cells, or PBMCs. The dataset comprised deeply sampled blood TCRbeta repertoires from subjects exposed to, actively infected with, or recovered from COVID-19. The repertoires were released in a freely available public database meant as a resource for research on the immune response to SARS-CoV-2. Samples came from the ongoing ImmuneRACE study (first 160 participants) plus 1,254 subjects from 6 global collaborators. Sample metadata almost always included a de-identified subject ID, COVID-19 status, age in years and sex. Where available, HLA class I and class II types were taken from metadata supplied by the sample provider and were not determined by assay-based typing. Results the study describes overall, beyond this receptor: The quantity of clinical and demographic metadata differed by source and by participant and was supplied without curation.

Participants in the prospective study were aged roughly 18 to 100 years, lived in about two dozen United States geographic areas, and enrolled through a virtual design. In the prospective study, participants were assigned to cohorts based on the clinical history participants reported in a screening survey and a study questionnaire. Exposed participants were defined as having been in contact with someone with a PCR-confirmed or clinician-diagnosed COVID-19 case within 2 weeks of study entry. In the prospective study, mobile phlebotomists collected whole blood, serum and a nasopharyngeal or oropharyngeal swab from each participant. Prospective study participants could optionally give additional blood draws and questionnaires over an approximately two-month period. Blood samples from the prospective study were shipped frozen or at room temperature prior to DNA extraction. The germline V gene provides CDR1 SGHAT and CDR2 FQNNGV. The CDR3 measures 14 amino acids from cysteine to phenylalanine. Left in the record is the CDR3 DNA by itself, 42 bases read in frame from the first base. The germline V and J ends show losses of 4 bases and 2 bases respectively, and no gene match explains 4 bases of the junction.

TCRbeta CDR3 regions were amplified from genomic DNA using the immunoSEQ Assay, a bias-controlled multiplex PCR. The paper's data handling went like this. Nucleated cell counts per sample were estimated from amplification of reference gene primers within the assay. To quantify the absolute abundance of each unique TCRbeta CDR3 rearrangement, sequence reads were collapsed and filtered. For each sample, productive Simpson clonality was calculated as the square root of Simpson's diversity index over productive rearrangements. TCRdb carries this immuneACCESS record with in-frame sequences only. Its versions omit some clonotypes, under half of them owing to an unresolved V gene in the studies checked, with the rest unexplained. That table gives V, J and clone size, and the DNA gave D and trimming. The sample records 270,000 or so clones, 75% to 95% of which are singletons. Approximately 3% of the sample comes from the top ten.

With regard to this clone: This receptor's antigen is unknown. The sample holds no much larger clone one base away, and base qualities are not on file.

The chain links TRBV11-2 with TRBJ2-7; TRBD1 aligns with 8 central bases. Specimen: PBMCs or T cells enriched from blood (not recorded which). The origin of this receptor is a middle-aged man who had been exposed to COVID-19. The CDR3 protein sequence reads: CASSYGTGPYEQYF. The nucleotides read TGTGCCAGCAGCTATGGGACAGGCCCCTACGAGCAGTACTTC.